A single T cell receptor beta chain is shown here with its context. One junction end does not reproduce the germline sequence, and a read error may be involved. This sample was taken from a study of CD8 T cells in Susac syndrome. CDR1 and CDR2 (germline): MDHEN, SYDVKM. The CDR3 covers 15 residues. Reverse transcription of 0.5 to 1 ug RNA was performed with random hexamers. Using its own MiXCR run on the immunoSEQ multiplex PCR reads, TCRdb lists one record per CDR3 protein. The profile shows roughly 130,000 distinct CDR3 sequences, 96% of them singletons. This clonotype originated in a human donor with Susac syndrome. Sequenced: CD4+ T cells from PBMCs. The rearrangement joins TRBV28 to TRBJ2-5; D possibly uses TRBD1 or TRBD2 (5 bases each). The CDR3: CASSSRQRAQGTQYF. CDR3 sequence (DNA): TGTGCCAGCAGTTCCCGACAGAGGGCCCAAGGGACCCAGTACTTC.